The 28 T cell receptor beta chains in this list originate from one sample, sequenced in a study of glioma-infiltrating T cells. TCR alpha and beta CDR3 regions were amplified from RNA using iRepertoire nested multiplex PCR. Via MiXCR, TCRdb re-called the multiplex PCR reads, giving one row per CDR3 protein. The sample lists about 93,000 distinct CDR3 sequences; about 37% were seen once. Sequencing input: glioma tissue, nonneoplastic brain tissue, or PBMCs (not recorded which). All receptors come from a human donor with low-grade glioma or glioblastoma, undergoing nonglioma brain surgery, or in good health (not recorded which).

On this clonotype itself: At one of its ends the junction is not consistent with the germline gene, which may arise from a read error. Here the CDR3 reads CASSAPRDQEREKMFF. CDR3 nucleotide sequence: TGTGCCAGCAGTGCACCCCGGGACCAAGAACGTGAAAAAATGTTTTTT. V and J are TRBV28 and TRBJ1-4; maybe TRBD1 (5 bases). Germline V lookup: CDR1 MDHEN, CDR2 SYDVKM. The CDR3 is 16 residues long.

This clonotype was seen repeatedly, ten times or more. The V gene is TRBV7-9, the J gene TRBJ2-3, with D tentatively TRBD1 or TRBD2 (5 bases each). Germline CDR1 is SEHNR and CDR2 is FQNEAQ (reference sequence). Trimming removed 1 base from V and 0 bases from J, with 5 bases in between. This CDR3 is 14 amino acids long. The CDR3 is CASSLGDSTDTQYF. CDR3 nucleotide sequence: TGTGCCAGCAGCTTAGGGGACAGCACAGATACGCAGTATTTT.

This clonotype was counted at least ten times. The chain is built from TRBV19 and TRBJ2-3, with 9 bases that match TRBD1. J gave up 3 bases and V 2 bases, and 3 bases lay outside the gene matches. The germline V gene encodes CDR1 LNHDA and CDR2 SQIVND (reference sequence). This CDR3 comprises 15 residues. The CDR3 nucleotides are TGTGCCAGTAGTATAAACAGGGGGCTAACAGATACGCAGTATTTT. This translates into CASSINRGLTDTQYF.

The rearrangement links TRBV6-1 to TRBJ2-7; no definite D call. V lost 5 bases and J lost 7, with 9 bases in between. This CDR3 comprises 11 residues. In germline, CDR1 is MNHNS, CDR2 SASEGT. The CDR3 region is CASSYFEEQYF. In DNA form, the CDR3 reads TGTGCCAGCAGTTATTTTGAAGAGCAGTACTTC.

On this clonotype: With a much larger clone just one base away, this may be a read error. The rearrangement uses TRBV3-1 and TRBJ2-5; 9 positions agree with TRBD2. This CDR3 region has 20 residues. In germline, CDR1 is LGHDT, CDR2 YNNKEL (reference sequence). Germline trimming cut 2 bases from V and 2 bases from J; bases unmatched to any gene: 18. In DNA, the CDR3 is TGTGCCAGCAGCCAAATGGGACTTAGCGGCGGGGGGGGACGTCAAGAGACCCAGTACTTC. It specifies CASSQMGLSGGGGRQETQYF.

This clonotype has a count of ten or more. V is TRBV6-1 and J is TRBJ2-1; 13 bases align to TRBD2. CDR1 is MNHNS, CDR2 SASEGT, per germline. The CDR3 totals 15 residues. V dropped 9 bases and J dropped 7; count of bases not matched to a gene: 9. The CDR3 DNA is TGTGCCAGTAGACCGGGACTAGCGGGGAGTAATGAGCAGTTCTTC. It specifies CASRPGLAGSNEQFF.

About this clonotype: The germline gene is not matched at one end of the junction; a read error may be the cause. This chain joins TRBV6-6 and TRBJ2-7; possible D gene TRBD2, 5 bases. This CDR3 has 14 amino acids. Looked up from germline, CDR1 is MNHNY and CDR2 is SVGAGI (reference sequence). The DNA of the CDR3 is TGTGCCAGCAGCTACCCAGTGGGGAGTGACGAGCAGCACTTC. It is translated as CASSYPVGSDEQHF.

There are many counts of this clonotype. The J gene is TRBJ2-2, the V gene TRBV27, with D maybe TRBD1 (5 bases). In germline, CDR1 is MNHEY, CDR2 SMNVEV (reference sequence). Trimming pared 3 bases from V and 6 bases from J, leaving 11 bases between. The length of the CDR3 is 14 residues. This CDR3 reads CASSFLGHPGELFF. DNA for the CDR3: TGTGCCAGCAGTTTTTTGGGGCACCCCGGGGAGCTGTTTTTT.

Remarks on this clonotype: At one end the junction does not follow the germline gene, possibly because of a read error. In nucleotides, the CDR3 is TGCGCCAGCAGCTTGGGAACTTCCACAGATAAGCAGTATTTT. It is translated as CASSLGTSTDKQYF. This sequence joins TRBV5-1 and TRBJ2-3, with no clear D. Germline CDR1 reads SGHRS; CDR2 reads YFSETQ. This CDR3 spans 14 amino acids. The full variable domain, with the rest looked up from reference TRBV5-1 and TRBJ2-3, is KAGVTQTPRYLIKTRGQQVTLSCSPISGHRSVSWYQQTPGQGLQFLFEYFSETQRNKGNFPGRFSGRQFSNSRSEMNVSTLELGDSALYLCASSLGTSTDKQYFGPGTRLTVL.

In this sample, this clonotype turned up once. The conserved final phenylalanine or tryptophan is absent from the CDR3, which likely points to a read error. This rearrangement joins TRBV10-3 to TRBJ2-1, with a weak D call TRBD2 (5 bases). Per germline, CDR1 ENHRY and CDR2 SYGVKD. CDR3 length: 13 amino acids. This CDR3 reads CAITESTGNEQFL. The CDR3, as DNA: TGTGCCATCACTGAGAGCACGGGGAATGAGCAGTTCTTA.

This clonotype appeared many times. This chain joins TRBV29-1 and TRBJ2-2; D assignment may be TRBD1 or TRBD2 (5 bases each). Between the trimmed V and J ends, which lost 4 bases and 5 bases, there was a span of 8 bases. The CDR3 spans 12 residues. CDR1 SQVTM and CDR2 ANQGSEA come from the germline V gene. The CDR3: CSVGWGTGELFF. CDR3 nucleotides: TGCAGCGTTGGGTGGGGGACCGGGGAGCTGTTTTTT.

Note on this clonotype: A read error may produce the germline difference seen at one junction end. The chain has TRBV6-5 and TRBJ2-7, with 7 bases fitting TRBD1. CDR1 and CDR2 (germline): MNHEY, SVGAGI. The CDR3 runs 14 residues. The CDR3 here is CASSCSGGAYGQYF. CDR3 nucleotide sequence: TGTGCCAGCAGTTGCTCAGGGGGTGCTTACGGGCAGTACTTC.

This clonotype was recorded many times. The chain joins TRBV19 to TRBJ2-2; 7 bases match TRBD2. J lost 6 bases, V lost 2 bases, and 15 bases had no gene match. This CDR3 has 18 amino acids. Germline V gene lookup returns CDR1 LNHDA and CDR2 SQIVND (reference sequence). CDR3 sequence reads: CASSIPFQSTSRAGELFF. DNA for the CDR3: TGTGCCAGTAGTATACCCTTCCAGTCGACTAGCAGGGCCGGGGAGCTGTTTTTT.

This clonotype occurred a few times. A read error is possible here, since a much larger clone lies one base away. The chain uses TRBV29-1 and TRBJ2-7, with D perhaps being TRBD1 or TRBD2 (5 bases each). Trimming removed 4 bases from V and 9 bases from J, with 13 bases in between. This CDR3 spans 11 amino acids. The V gene's germline CDR1 is SQVTM and CDR2 ANQGSEA. The CDR3 reads CSVGGFDGQYF. In nucleotides, the CDR3 is TGCAGCGTTGGGGGGTTTGACGGGCAGTACTTC.

Many counts were recorded for this clonotype. The chain has TRBV12-3 or TRBV12-4 and TRBJ2-4, with a possible D match to TRBD1 (6 bases). The CDR3 covers 14 residues. Trimming took 6 bases from V and 8 from J, leaving 17 bases between them. CDR3: CASSLGAEGDIQYF. CDR3 bases: TGTGCCAGCAGCTTGGGGGCAGAAGGGGACATTCAGTACTTC.

This clonotype turned up a few times. The gene calls are TRBV5-1 and TRBJ1-1; D call uncertain. CDR1 and CDR2 (germline): SGHRS, YFSETQ. Trimming removed 0 bases from V and 6 bases from J, with 9 bases in between. The length of the CDR3 is 13 residues. The CDR3 DNA sequence: TGCGCCAGCAGCTTGGCCGGTGGGGCTGAAGCTTTCTTT. It is translated as CASSLAGGAEAFF.

As regards this clonotype: The junction differs from germline at one of its ends, possibly a read error. This chain links TRBV24-1 with TRBJ2-5; 7 bases are shared with TRBD2. Germline CDR1 reads KGHDR; CDR2 reads SFDVKD. CDR3 length: 13 amino acids. CDR3 region: CATSKRTSETQYF. The CDR3 nucleotides are TGCGCCACCAGTAAAAGGACTAGTGAGACCCAGTACTTC.

V is TRBV11-2 and J is TRBJ2-1; D ambiguous. CDR1 SGHAT and CDR2 FQNNGV come from the germline V gene. The CDR3 runs to 12 residues. V gave up 8 bases and J gave up 7 bases, with 12 bases separating them. The CDR3 region has the DNA TGTGCCAGCTTCGCAGTGGTTAATGAGCAGTTCTTC. This gives the protein CASFAVVNEQFF.

This clonotype was seen at least ten times. The V call is TRBV6-1, the J call TRBJ2-3, with TRBD1 identical over 7 bases. CDR1 and CDR2 from the germline V gene are MNHNS and SASEGT. The CDR3 contains 13 residues. The V segment lost 6 bases and the J segment 6 bases; nucleotides outside the gene matches: 6. The CDR3 coding sequence is TGTGCCAGCAGAAGGACAGGTTCGGATACGCAGTATTTT. Translating gives CASRRTGSDTQYF.

V and J are TRBV6-6 and TRBJ2-1; 10 nucleotides agree with TRBD2. The V gene end was trimmed by 11 bases and the J gene end by 2 bases; junction bases not matched to a gene: 9. CDR1 and CDR2 (germline): MNHNY, SVGAGI (reference sequence). The CDR3 spans 15 residues. CDR3 in DNA: TGTGCCGGAAGGACTAGCGGCCCTACCTACAATGAGCAGTTCTTC. Its protein product is CAGRTSGPTYNEQFF.

V usage is TRBV5-1 and J usage is TRBJ2-3; TRBD2 matches at 10 bases. From germline, CDR1 is SGHRS and CDR2 YFSETQ. J gave up 11 bases and V 7 bases, and 19 bases lay outside the gene matches. The CDR3 is made up of 16 amino acids. In DNA, the CDR3 is TGCGCCAGCCAAGAATCCCCTAGCGGGAGTAAGGGTGAGCAGTATTTT. Translated, it gives CASQESPSGSKGEQYF.

In the case of this clonotype: This may be a read error: a much more frequent sequence differs by one nucleotide. The J gene is TRBJ2-7, the V gene TRBV7-9; 7 bases are a match to TRBD1. The CDR3 is made up of 14 amino acids. In germline, CDR1 is SEHNR, CDR2 FQNEAQ (reference sequence). The CDR3 spells CAGSFYRGLGEQYF. The CDR3 region has the DNA TGTGCCGGCAGCTTTTACAGGGGCCTAGGGGAGCAGTACTTC.

On this clonotype: A read error is likely, as this CDR3 ends without the conserved phenylalanine or tryptophan. The chain employs TRBV28 and TRBJ2-3; a weak D match, TRBD1 (6 bases). Germline V gene data show CDR1 as MDHEN and CDR2 as SYDVKM. The V end lost 1 base, the J end lost 6 bases, and 11 bases lay between the germline ends. CDR3 length: 14 residues. The CDR3 coding sequence is TGTGCCAGCAGTTTATTTACAGGGACGGATACGCAGTATTCT. Protein sequence: CASSLFTGTDTQYS.

This clonotype was seen at least ten times. The chain has TRBV29-1 and TRBJ2-5; 7 bases match TRBD1. This CDR3 contains 12 residues. The germline CDR1 and CDR2 sequences are SQVTM and ANQGSEA. Trimming at V came to 8 bases and at J to 5 bases, leaving 8 bases not matched to a gene. CDR3 amino acids: CSIAEGQETQYF. CDR3 sequence (DNA): TGCAGCATAGCCGAGGGACAGGAGACCCAGTACTTC.

For this clonotype: A much larger clone is a single base away; this may be a read error. This rearrangement joins TRBV29-1 to TRBJ2-7; no clear D. Trimming removed 4 bases at V and 5 bases at J, with 18 bases between. Germline assignment: CDR1 SQVTM and CDR2 ANQGSEA. The CDR3 sequence is 14 residues long. The CDR3 DNA sequence: TGCAGCGTTGCGATTGATGCACCCACCAACGAGCAGTACTTC. Translated: CSVAIDAPTNEQYF.

A few counts support this clonotype. The chain recombines TRBV20-1 with TRBJ2-6; either TRBD1 or TRBD2 may supply D (6 bases each). Trimming left V 3 bases short and J 1 base short, with 16 bases between. Germline V gene data show CDR1 as DFQATT and CDR2 as SNEGSKA (reference sequence). The CDR3 loop spans 17 amino acids. CDR3 residues: CSARGRDTESGANVLTF. The CDR3 nucleotides read TGCAGTGCTAGGGGGCGGGACACCGAATCTGGGGCCAACGTCCTGACTTTC.

This chain joins TRBV6-2 or TRBV6-3 and TRBJ2-5, with D hard to call. The CDR3 consists of 13 residues. Germline lookup yields CDR1 MNHEY and CDR2 SVGEGT. Between the trimmed V and J ends, which lost 3 bases and 2 bases, there was a span of 7 bases. CDR3 region: CASSYWSQETQYF. CDR3 DNA: TGTGCCAGCAGTTATTGGTCTCAAGAGACCCAGTACTTC.

This clonotype was detected many times. The rearrangement links TRBV7-9 to TRBJ1-6; TRBD1 matches at 9 bases. The CDR3 extends over 14 amino acids. CDR1 and CDR2 (germline): SEHNR, FQNEAQ (reference sequence). J was trimmed by 10 bases and V by 5 bases; bases with no gene match: 6. CDR3 bases: TGTGCCAGCAGCGGCCGGGACAGGGTCTCACCCCTCCACTTT. Translation: CASSGRDRVSPLHF.